The rows below give T cell receptor beta chains drawn from one sample of a study of shared clonotypes between healthy human individuals. The method was immunoSEQ multiplex PCR; TCRdb's version includes in-frame clones alone and lacks a portion of them. Of roughly 490,000 clones detected, approximately 80% appear once; the ten largest clones hold approximately 13%. Sequences were obtained from PBMCs. These receptors originate from a middle-aged woman in good health. Some clones in this sample may be carry-over from other donors' samples. The CDR3 runs from the conserved cysteine through the conserved F or W. The D gene is left open where the match is weak. A clone size is listed for some rows: how often the clone was seen (once, few, many), or a class if it is expanded.

d_call: .
v_call: TRBV11-2
j_call: TRBJ2-3
clone_size: .
cdr3_aa: CASSPSPVPAPQYF
cdr3_nt: TGTGCCAGCAGCCCCAGCCCGGTCCCGGCGCCGCAGTATTTT

d_call: .
v_call: TRBV7-8
j_call: TRBJ1-1
clone_size: .
cdr3_aa: CASSLAEGRKNTEAFF
cdr3_nt: TGTGCCAGCAGCTTAGCGGAGGGACGGAAAAACACTGAAGCTTTCTTT

d_call: .
v_call: TRBV28
j_call: TRBJ2-7
clone_size: .
cdr3_aa: CASNPQGLLRQYF
cdr3_nt: TGTGCCAGCAACCCCCAGGGGCTCCTAAGGCAGTACTTC

d_call: TRBD2
v_call: TRBV6-1
j_call: TRBJ2-1
clone_size: once
cdr3_aa: CASSEAWASGYNEQFF
cdr3_nt: TGTGCCAGCAGTGAAGCATGGGCTAGCGGCTACAATGAGCAGTTCTTC

d_call: .
v_call: TRBV7-3
j_call: TRBJ1-3
clone_size: .
cdr3_aa: CASSPSRPGNTIYF
cdr3_nt: TGTGCCAGCAGCCCCTCTAGGCCCGGAAACACCATATATTTT

d_call: .
v_call: TRBV5-1
j_call: TRBJ2-1
clone_size: few
cdr3_aa: CASSARDSYNEQFF
cdr3_nt: TGCGCCAGCAGCGCACGGGACTCCTACAATGAGCAGTTCTTC

d_call: TRBD1
v_call: TRBV12-5
j_call: TRBJ2-1
clone_size: .
cdr3_aa: CASGYTGGVEQFF
cdr3_nt: TGTGCTAGTGGTTACACAGGGGGCGTTGAGCAGTTCTTC

d_call: TRBD2
v_call: TRBV7-2
j_call: TRBJ2-4
clone_size: few
cdr3_aa: CASSFKRENIQYF
cdr3_nt: TGTGCCAGCAGCTTTAAGCGGGAGAACATTCAGTACTTC

d_call: .
v_call: TRBV7-2
j_call: TRBJ1-5
clone_size: .
cdr3_aa: CASSLPGYNQPQHF
cdr3_nt: TGTGCCAGCAGCTTACCAGGTTACAATCAGCCCCAGCATTTT

d_call: TRBD2
v_call: TRBV18
j_call: TRBJ2-1
clone_size: few
cdr3_aa: CASLPLAGAYNEQFF
cdr3_nt: TGTGCCAGCTTACCATTAGCGGGCGCCTACAATGAGCAGTTCTTC

d_call: TRBD2
v_call: TRBV7-9
j_call: TRBJ2-1
clone_size: .
cdr3_aa: CASSFTSGRDEQFF
cdr3_nt: TGTGCCAGCAGCTTCACTAGCGGGAGGGATGAGCAGTTCTTC

d_call: .
v_call: TRBV10-2
j_call: TRBJ1-3
clone_size: .
cdr3_aa: CASSEPPPGNTIYF
cdr3_nt: TGCGCCAGCAGTGAGCCCCCTCCTGGAAACACCATATATTTT

d_call: .
v_call: TRBV18
j_call: TRBJ2-1
clone_size: .
cdr3_aa: CASSPPSSYEQFF
cdr3_nt: TGTGCCAGCTCACCACCCTCTAGCTATGAGCAGTTCTTC

d_call: .
v_call: TRBV6-6
j_call: TRBJ1-2
clone_size: .
cdr3_aa: CASSYTPGSSNYGYTF
cdr3_nt: TGTGCCAGCAGCTATACCCCCGGGTCTTCTAACTATGGCTACACCTTC